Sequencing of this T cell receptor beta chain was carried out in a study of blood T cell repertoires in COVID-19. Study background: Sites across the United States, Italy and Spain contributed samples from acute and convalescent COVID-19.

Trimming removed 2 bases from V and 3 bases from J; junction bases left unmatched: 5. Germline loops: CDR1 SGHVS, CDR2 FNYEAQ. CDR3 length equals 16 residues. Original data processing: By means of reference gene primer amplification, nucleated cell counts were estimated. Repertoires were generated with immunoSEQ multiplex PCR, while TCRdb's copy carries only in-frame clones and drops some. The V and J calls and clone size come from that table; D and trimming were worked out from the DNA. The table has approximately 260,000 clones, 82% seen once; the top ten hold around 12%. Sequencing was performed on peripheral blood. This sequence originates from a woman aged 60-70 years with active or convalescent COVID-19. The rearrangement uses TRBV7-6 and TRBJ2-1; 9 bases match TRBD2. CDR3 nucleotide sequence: TGTGCCAGCAGCTTATCTGCGGGGGGGCTCTACAATGAGCAGTTCTTC. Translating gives CASSLSAGGLYNEQFF.